This TCR beta chain was identified during a study of OX40 agonist ivuxolimab in advanced cancers. Study findings and constraints: Antigen specificity remained undetermined for the expanded peripheral T cells.

The table came from immunoSEQ multiplex PCR; TCRdb's copy has only in-frame clones and leaves some out. Of approximately 72,000 clones in the sample, around 90% were seen once. Concerning this clone itself: The antigen is undetermined.

The germline V gene encodes CDR1 SGHTA and CDR2 FQGTGA. V was clipped by 5 bases and J by 5 bases, with 15 bases between them. This CDR3 has 14 amino acids. Blood sampling was done at baseline, cycle 4 day 1, and cycle 7 day 1. The rearrangement links TRBV7-3 to TRBJ2-5; weak D call: TRBD1 (6 bases). Sequencing used CD4+ or CD8+ T cells sorted from blood, obtained in a trial of the OX40 agonist ivuxolimab. The sequence was collected from an adult with an advanced solid tumor such as melanoma, head and neck, liver or kidney cancer. The CDR3 sequence: CASSPGVNTETQYF. The CDR3 DNA sequence: TGTGCCAGCAGCCCAGGGGTCAATACGGAGACCCAGTACTTC.